Listed here are 25 T cell receptor beta chains from one sample, sequenced in a study of T cells in Graves' hyperthyroidism and ophthalmopathy. Template material for amplifying TCR beta CDR3 regions consisted of RNA transcripts. First-round RT-PCR with HTBI primers amplified the TCR CDR3 region. TCRdb ran MiXCR on the multiplex PCR reads and lists one entry per CDR3 protein. This sample has some 770,000 distinct CDR3 sequences, with 16% found just once. The sequencing input was blood. The receptors shown here come from a man aged 18 to 30 with Graves' hyperthyroidism.

The sample holds a few counts of this clonotype. The CDR3 loop reads CASSLGPSRDQPQHF. CDR3 DNA: TGTGCCAGCAGCTTAGGGCCGTCACGGGATCAGCCCCAGCATTTT. The V call is TRBV7-9, the J call TRBJ1-5; D is unresolved. The V gene's germline CDR1 is SEHNR and CDR2 FQNEAQ (reference sequence). The CDR3 has 15 residues. The V end was cut by 1 base, the J end by 5 bases, with 12 bases between.

Regarding this clonotype: A much larger clone sits a single nucleotide away, making a read error possible. The rearrangement links TRBV7-8 to TRBJ1-4; TRBD1 is a possible D gene (5 bases). This CDR3 is 16 amino acids long. From germline, CDR1 is SGHVS and CDR2 FQNEAQ. Trimming shortened V by 5 bases and J by 8 bases, and 21 bases separated the two germline ends. CDR3 in DNA: TGTGCCAGCAGCCTTATTACGGGACGTTGGAAAGAAAAACTGTTTTTT. This codes for CASSLITGRWKEKLFF.

In this sample, this clonotype turned up many times. The J gene is TRBJ2-1, the V gene TRBV6-2 or TRBV6-3, with D unclear. The germline V gene has CDR1 MNHEY and CDR2 SVGEGT. The V gene lost 4 bases and the J gene lost 4 bases, with 8 bases spanning the gap. The CDR3 is 13 residues long. The CDR3 region is CASSSDQYNEQFF. In nucleotides, the CDR3 is TGTGCCAGCAGTTCGGACCAGTACAATGAGCAGTTCTTC.

V and J are TRBV19 and TRBJ1-2, with TRBD1 identical over 7 bases. Germline CDR1 is LNHDA and CDR2 is SQIVND (reference sequence). The CDR3 is 14 amino acids. V was clipped by 8 bases and J by 5 bases; unmatched bases: 11. The chain's CDR3 is CASRKGDRQYGYTF. For the CDR3, the DNA is TGTGCCAGTCGAAAGGGGGACAGACAATATGGCTACACCTTC.

Here the CDR3 reads CASASLSTGELFF. The CDR3 DNA reads as TGTGCCAGCGCCTCCCTCTCCACCGGGGAGCTGTTTTTT. V is TRBV28 and J is TRBJ2-2, with D hard to call. Trimming left V 8 bases short and J 4 bases short, with 11 bases between. The length of the CDR3 is 13 residues. CDR1 and CDR2 (germline): MDHEN, SYDVKM.

This clonotype has ten or more counts. The chain uses TRBV6-2 or TRBV6-3 and TRBJ1-1; 7 bases agree with TRBD1. CDR1 is MNHEY and CDR2 is SVGEGT in the germline V gene. The V gene end was trimmed by 4 bases and the J gene end by 7 bases; junction bases not matched to a gene: 0. The CDR3 has 11 residues. The CDR3: CASSWDSEAFF. In DNA form, the CDR3 reads TGTGCCAGCAGTTGGGACAGTGAAGCTTTCTTT.

This clonotype was found many times. V and J are TRBV20-1 and TRBJ2-2, with TRBD1 matching over 8 bases. Germline V lookup: CDR1 DFQATT, CDR2 SNEGSKA (reference sequence). This CDR3 is built from 14 residues. The J segment lost 3 bases and the V segment lost 3 bases, leaving 3 bases of the junction unmatched. The CDR3 coding sequence is TGCAGTGCTAGCCAGGGGGCAGACACCGGGGAGCTGTTTTTT. Its protein product is CSASQGADTGELFF.

The sample holds many counts of this clonotype. The chain links TRBV6-1 to TRBJ2-7; weak D call: TRBD2 (5 bases). The germline CDR1 and CDR2 sequences are MNHNS and SASEGT. V gave up 5 bases and J gave up 7 bases, with 12 bases separating them. The CDR3 spans 12 residues. DNA of the CDR3: TGTGCCAGCAGTTATGAAGGCGGGGAGCAGTACTTC. As protein: CASSYEGGEQYF.

This clonotype was detected only a few times. V and J are TRBV3-1 and TRBJ1-3; no definite D call. Germline CDR1 reads LGHDT; CDR2 reads YNNKEL (reference sequence). The CDR3 loop spans 16 amino acids. The germline V and J ends were trimmed by 1 base and 0 bases, with 10 bases remaining between them. The CDR3 loop is CASSQVQSSSGNTIYF. The DNA for the CDR3 is TGTGCCAGCAGCCAAGTTCAGTCCTCCTCTGGAAACACCATATATTTT.

The chain carries TRBV29-1 and TRBJ2-7, with D perhaps TRBD1 (6 bases). Germline V gene data show CDR1 as SQVTM and CDR2 as ANQGSEA. The CDR3 sequence is 15 residues long. V lost 1 base and J 6 bases, leaving 19 bases between the germline ends. DNA for the CDR3: TGCAGCGTTGAAGGGTGGGGCAGGGGCCGCAGCGAGCAGTACTTC. Its translation is CSVEGWGRGRSEQYF.

In this sample, this clonotype turned up a few times. The gene calls are TRBV4-1 and TRBJ2-7, with a weak D call TRBD2 (6 bases). Germline CDR1 and CDR2: MGHRA and YSYEKL. Between the trimmed V and J ends, which lost 0 bases and 0 bases, there was a span of 18 bases. The CDR3 runs 18 residues. The chain's CDR3 is CASSQDPGGGASSYEQYF. For the CDR3, the DNA is TGCGCCAGCAGCCAAGATCCCGGCGGAGGGGCCAGCTCCTACGAGCAGTACTTC.

This clonotype was recorded many times. This sequence joins TRBV20-1 and TRBJ2-5; the D gene could be TRBD1 or TRBD2 (5 bases each). In germline, CDR1 is DFQATT, CDR2 SNEGSKA (reference sequence). This CDR3 comprises 15 residues. V was clipped by 6 bases and J by 2 bases, with 19 bases between them. The CDR3 sequence is CSAPNPGRHQETQYF. CDR3 DNA sequence: TGCAGTGCACCAAACCCGGGACGGCATCAAGAGACCCAGTACTTC.

V usage is TRBV27 and J usage is TRBJ2-3; 8 bases fit TRBD2. Germline CDR1 MNHEY, CDR2 SMNVEV (reference sequence). The CDR3 length is 15 residues. The V and J ends lost 3 bases and 6 bases, in that order; junction bases with no gene match: 8. CDR3 DNA: TGTGCCAGCAGTTTGATCAAGCGGGAGATGGATACGCAGTATTTT. It translates to CASSLIKREMDTQYF.

The DNA of the CDR3 is TGTGCCAGCACCACTAGCGGGAGCACCTACAATGAGCAGTTCTTC. This codes for CASTTSGSTYNEQFF. The genes are TRBV19 and TRBJ2-1; 11 bases fit TRBD2. CDR1 is LNHDA, CDR2 SQIVND, per germline (reference sequence). The CDR3 contains 15 residues. V shed 9 bases and J 2 bases; nucleotides not matched to a gene: 6. The full variable domain, in which reference TRBV19 and TRBJ2-1 provide the parts outside the CDR3, is DGGITQSPKYLFRKEGQNVTLSCEQNLNHDAMYWYRQDPGQGLRLIYYSQIVNDFQKGDIAEGYSVSREKKESFPLTVTSAQKNPTAFYLCASTTSGSTYNEQFFGPGTRLTVL.

The table lists this clonotype with a few counts. This chain uses TRBV6-2 or TRBV6-3 with TRBJ1-1; no firm D call. V lost 6 bases and J 3 bases, leaving 11 bases between the germline ends. CDR3 length: 13 amino acids. Germline-derived CDR1 and CDR2 are MNHEY and SVGEGT. CDR3 residues: CASSLLEHTEAFF. In nucleotides, the CDR3 is TGTGCCAGCAGCCTTCTAGAGCACACTGAAGCTTTCTTT.

This rearrangement joins TRBV4-2 to TRBJ2-5, with 9 bases aligning to TRBD1. V lost 4 bases and J lost 4; bases outside the gene matches: 16. Germline V gene lookup returns CDR1 LGHNA and CDR2 YNFKEQ. There are 18 residues in the CDR3. CDR3 residues: CASSRSLPPGQGAETQYF. CDR3 nucleotide sequence: TGTGCCAGCAGCCGCTCTCTCCCGCCGGGACAGGGTGCAGAGACCCAGTACTTC.

In this sample, this clonotype turned up many times. J is TRBJ2-5 and V is TRBV12-3 or TRBV12-4, with D perhaps matching TRBD1 or TRBD2 (5 bases each). Trimming removed 0 bases from V and 3 bases from J, with 8 bases in between. The CDR3 consists of 14 residues. For the CDR3, the DNA is TGTGCCAGCAGTTTAGCGGGACCAAAAGAGACCCAGTACTTC. Translated, it gives CASSLAGPKETQYF.

The chain links TRBV29-1 to TRBJ1-2, with 8 bases lining up with TRBD1. The CDR3 runs to 15 residues. V shed 3 bases, J shed 0 bases, and the junction held 6 bases outside the gene matches. Looked up from germline, CDR1 is SQVTM and CDR2 is ANQGSEA. This CDR3 reads CSVEGRGLANYGYTF. CDR3 DNA: TGCAGCGTTGAGGGCAGGGGGCTGGCTAACTATGGCTACACCTTC.

Only a few counts were recorded for this clonotype. The chain joins TRBV2 to TRBJ2-7, with TRBD2 as a possible D gene (6 bases). The CDR3 has 15 residues. Looked up from germline, CDR1 is SNHLY and CDR2 is FYNNEI. Between the trimmed V and J ends, which lost 4 bases and 1 base, there was a span of 14 bases. CDR3 nucleotide sequence: TGTGCCAGCAGTGGAGTAGCGGTGGTTTCCTACGAGCAGTACTTC. Translating it yields CASSGVAVVSYEQYF. The variable domain in full, completed from reference TRBV2 and TRBJ2-7, reads EPEVTQTPSHQVTQMGQEVILRCVPISNHLYFYWYRQILGQKVEFLVSFYNNEISEKSEIFDDQFSVERPDGSNFTLKIRSTKLEDSAMYFCASSGVAVVSYEQYFGPGTRLTVT.

Notes on this clonotype: A much larger clone lies a single base off, so this may be a read error. The V and J genes are TRBV5-1 and TRBJ2-7, with 9 bases lining up with TRBD2. Germline values: CDR1 SGHRS, CDR2 YFSETQ. The CDR3 is 15 residues long. The CDR3 coding sequence is TGCGCCGGCAGATCCGGGACTAGCTCGAGGTACGAGCAGTACTTC. Protein: CAGRSGTSSRYEQYF.

This clonotype was detected many times. The V call is TRBV29-1, the J call TRBJ2-3; TRBD1 aligns across 7 bases. The germline gives CDR1 SQVTM, CDR2 ANQGSEA. J lost 6 bases, V lost 4 bases, and 7 bases had no gene match. The CDR3 sequence is 13 residues long. DNA for the CDR3: TGCAGCGTTGCGACCACAGGGGAGGATACGCAGTATTTT. It translates to CSVATTGEDTQYF.

The chain couples TRBV9 to TRBJ2-5; 13 nucleotides match TRBD2. This CDR3 has 15 amino acids. The V gene end was trimmed by 6 bases and the J gene end by 4 bases; junction bases not matched to a gene: 6. Germline assignment: CDR1 SGDLS and CDR2 YYNGEE. The DNA for the CDR3 is TGTGCCAGCAACCGACTAGCGGGGGGCCCAGAGACCCAGTACTTC. Protein sequence: CASNRLAGGPETQYF.

This clonotype was recorded at least ten times. The chain has TRBV20-1 and TRBJ2-1; the D gene is possibly TRBD2 (7 bases). The ends were cut back, 3 bases at V and 9 bases at J, with 18 bases in the middle. The germline gives CDR1 DFQATT, CDR2 SNEGSKA (reference sequence). The CDR3 spans 14 residues. The CDR3 here is CSARAEGGTGEQFF. The CDR3 DNA follows: TGCAGTGCTAGGGCCGAGGGGGGGACCGGTGAGCAGTTCTTC.

This clonotype was recorded at least ten times. The gene calls are TRBV28 and TRBJ1-3; possibly TRBD1 for D (5 bases). The length of the CDR3 is 16 residues. V shed 4 bases and J shed 4 bases, with 17 bases lying between them. CDR1 is MDHEN and CDR2 is SYDVKM in the germline V gene. In DNA, the CDR3 is TGTGCCAGCAGTTCACCATTCAGGGTGACGGGAAACACCATATATTTT. Translated: CASSSPFRVTGNTIYF.

DNA of the CDR3: TGTGCCAGCAGTGATCTAACGGGAGCTACAGATACGCAGTATTTT. Its translation is CASSDLTGATDTQYF. This chain joins TRBV6-1 and TRBJ2-3; a possible D gene is TRBD2 (6 bases). Germline V gene data show CDR1 as MNHNS and CDR2 as SASEGT. The CDR3 is 15 amino acids. The V end lost 3 bases, the J end lost 3 bases, and 13 bases lay between the germline ends.